Listed below are T cell receptor beta chains from one sample, sequenced in a study of blood T cell repertoires in COVID-19. Using immunoSEQ multiplex PCR, the repertoire was profiled, and TCRdb retains in-frame clones only, with some absent. The sample includes about 150,000 clones, 88% of them seen just once. The source material was peripheral blood. Receptor source: a man aged 50 or older who had recovered from COVID-19. Both conserved end residues are part of each CDR3. D genes are given only for firm matches. Expanded clones get a size class; other rows say once, few or many, or leave the size out.

>TRBD2|NA|TRBJ2-7|TRBV7-8
CASSLVGSGSIYEQYF
TGTGCCAGCAGCTTAGTTGGTAGCGGGAGTATTTACGAGCAGTACTTC
>NA|NA|TRBJ2-5|TRBV7-2
CASSPTQGETQYF
TGTGCCAGCAGCCCAACTCAGGGGGAGACCCAGTACTTC
>TRBD2|NA|TRBJ2-7|TRBV4-1
CASSQGPTSGIYEQYF
TGCGCCAGCAGCCAAGGTCCGACTAGCGGGATTTACGAGCAGTACTTC
>TRBD1|NA|TRBJ2-3|TRBV7-9
CASILTGVGDTQYF
TGTGCCAGCATCTTGACAGGGGTTGGAGATACGCAGTATTTT
>TRBD1|NA|TRBJ1-5|TRBV7-2
CASSGGTGGAPGNQPQHF
TGTGCCAGCAGCGGCGGGACAGGGGGCGCCCCCGGCAATCAGCCCCAGCATTTT
>NA|NA|TRBJ2-1|TRBV5-1
CASSLSLTGTPYNEQFF
TGCGCCAGCAGCTTGAGCCTAACAGGGACCCCTTACAATGAGCAGTTCTTC
>TRBD2|NA|TRBJ2-3|TRBV5-1
CASSSRPIIAGGPSAPDTQYF
TGCGCCAGCAGCTCCCGACCGATCATAGCGGGGGGGCCTTCGGCTCCAGATACGCAGTATTTT
>NA|few|TRBJ1-4|TRBV2
CASKREGKEKLFF
TGTGCCAGCAAGAGGGAAGGGAAGGAAAAACTGTTTTTT
>TRBD1|NA|TRBJ2-5|TRBV20-1
CSASPATGDQETQYF
TGCAGTGCTAGTCCCGCTACAGGGGACCAAGAGACCCAGTACTTC
>NA|NA|TRBJ2-2|TRBV24-1
CATSFRGKIGELFF
TGTGCCACCAGTTTCAGGGGAAAGATAGGGGAGCTGTTTTTT
>NA|NA|TRBJ1-3|TRBV18
CASSPGASGNTIYF
TGTGCCAGCTCACCAGGGGCTTCTGGAAACACCATATATTTT
>TRBD2|NA|TRBJ2-5|TRBV15
CATSRGGQETQYF
TGTGCCACCAGCCGCGGGGGGCAAGAGACCCAGTACTTC
>TRBD1|NA|TRBJ2-7|TRBV18
CASSPPGDRAYEQYF
TGTGCCAGCTCACCACCTGGGGACAGGGCCTACGAGCAGTACTTC
>TRBD1|NA|TRBJ2-7|TRBV18
CASSPGTGGIAGPAYEQYF
TGTGCCAGCTCACCCGGGACAGGGGGAATAGCGGGGCCTGCCTACGAGCAGTACTTC
>NA|NA|TRBJ1-6|TRBV6-5
CASHTGSSYNSPLHF
TGTGCCAGCCACACGGGGAGCTCCTATAATTCACCCCTCCACTTT
>NA|NA|TRBJ2-5|TRBV6-1
CASSEREETQYF
TGTGCCAGCAGTGAGCGGGAAGAGACCCAGTACTTC
>TRBD2|NA|TRBJ2-5|TRBV28
CASRKSGGARETQYF
TGTGCCAGCAGAAAAAGCGGGGGGGCCCGGGAGACCCAGTACTTC
>TRBD2|NA|TRBJ2-1|TRBV7-9
CASSLALRLAGYNEQFF
TGTGCCAGCAGCTTAGCCTTAAGGCTAGCGGGGTACAATGAGCAGTTCTTC
>NA|NA|TRBJ1-2|TRBV28
CASSLWTNNGYTF
TGTGCCAGCAGTTTATGGACAAACAATGGCTACACCTTC
>TRBD2|NA|TRBJ2-1|TRBV11-2
CASSETGTRRNEQFF
TGTGCCAGCAGCGAAACCGGGACTAGAAGGAATGAGCAGTTCTTC